This T cell receptor beta chain emerged from a study of shared clonotypes between healthy human individuals (dated by TCRdb to 2018 to 2021). With regard to the full study: The cohort comprised a couple of women and a few men aged 18 to 49 years. Per donor, three plates each were used for CD4 naive and CD4 memory, two for CD8 naive, and one for CD8 memory. Blood TCR repertoires of about five healthy adults were deeply sequenced to estimate repertoire size and the extent of clonotype sharing between individuals. Libraries were prepared and TCR repertoires were sequenced by different laboratories using diverse techniques, in order to increase sequencing depth and limit assay-specific biases. Between about 0.85 and 10 billion PBMCs per donor were obtained by leukapheresis.

With respect to this clone: Its antigen target is currently unknown. No much larger clone exists at a distance of one base, and base qualities are not known. This same CDR3 is encoded by further DNA sequences in the sample.

Donors were healthy HIV-negative adults with no recently reported acute infections or vaccinations. All donors were Caucasian adults living in Nashville, Tennessee, USA. CD4+ T cells were enriched by magnetic negative selection, after which naive cells were positively selected on CD45RA and the negative fraction was taken as the memory subset. Blood was obtained by leukapheresis, after which PBMCs were separated by Ficoll-Histopaque density gradient centrifugation and cryopreserved in liquid nitrogen vapor phase. Analytical flow cytometry was used to check the purity and quantity of every magnetically sorted T cell population. Genomic DNA was isolated from every sorted fraction and measured by UV absorbance on a Nanodrop 2000c. According to the germline V gene, CDR1 reads MDHEN and CDR2 reads SYDVKM. The CDR3 contains 14 residues, cysteine and phenylalanine counted. Just the 42-base CDR3 DNA is kept, in frame starting at base 1. V was cut back by 5 bases and J by 2 bases, leaving a gap of 7 bases between them.

Using the deep immunoSEQ assay, multiplex PCR amplified TCR CDR3 regions from genomic DNA. Extracted genomic DNA from each cell subset was spread evenly across all wells of several immunoSEQ 96-well plates, with each plate serving as a replicate. For sorted subsets, each replicate PCR was loaded with 200 ng genomic DNA, equivalent to 25,000 to 35,000 T cell genomes. Purified libraries were quantified with a Qubit 3.0 fluorometer, sized on a Bioanalyzer 2100, and re-quantified with the KAPA Library Quantification kit. Each immunoSEQ 96-well plate was sequenced on its own single-read 150-cycle Illumina NextSeq 550 flow cell. The study's processing was this. Because the immunoSEQ output held only junctional sequences and lacked quality scores, the filtering could not match the filtering applied to full-length reads. To assign V/J genes and CDR3, sequences were annotated using PyIR, a Python wrapper for IgBLAST v1.9, with IMGT germline references. Reads with weak V/J assignments (E-value above 1e-6), missing CDR3, stop codons, out-of-frame junctions, or ambiguous translated residues were removed. A V3J clonotype was defined by an identical inferred V gene, J gene, and CDR3 amino acid sequence. Percentage overlap between repertoires was calculated by dividing the number of shared unique clonotypes by the size of the smaller repertoire. Repertoire richness was assessed with RTK rarefaction, the Chao1 estimator, and Recon v2.1 estimates of unobserved clonotypes. Generation probabilities for all TCRbeta clonotypes obtained by the gDNA method from several donors were computed using OLGA. TCRdb provides this immuneACCESS table in a form limited to in-frame rearrangements. Some clones are lacking; in checked studies, under half of them reflect an unresolved V gene, and why the rest are absent is not known. V and J calls and clone size are as listed in that table; D and trimming were resolved from the DNA. Within this sample are 2 million to 2.5 million clones, with 85% to 95% of them counted one time only. The leading ten clones occupy 0.39% of the sample.

Here is what the overall study found, with its caveats: Pairwise subsampling indicated that sequencing depth was expected to affect the degree of clonotype sharing among donors. Larger estimated clonotype richness was generally found for naive subsets than for memory subsets. Higher generation probabilities were observed for clonotypes shared by all four sorted-subset donors than for non-shared clonotypes. When a handful of donors were compared, the shared fraction of clonotypes was about 5.4% for naive CD4, around 3.6% for naive CD8, 2.3% for memory CD4, and less than 0.5% for memory CD8. Sampling was limited to blood, and TCR repertoires in tissue likely differ from TCR repertoires in blood. Incomplete sequencing was indicated by rarefaction of sorted-subset datasets, despite the large sequencing depth. The genetic and exposure-history diversity represented was limited by the small number of donors.

Material: naive CD4+ T cells from PBMCs. What this sample's cell subset or site label stands for: CD45RA+ positively selected. This chain is built from TRBV28 and TRBJ2-6; the D gene is possibly TRBD1 or TRBD2, each agreeing over 5 bases. The origin of this receptor is a man between 18 and 29 years old in good health. Some clones in this sample may be carry-over from other donors' samples. The bases are TGTGCCAGCAGTGGGGGAACTGGGGCCAACGTCCTGACTTTC. Its product reads: CASSGGTGANVLTF.